This TCR beta chain was captured by sequencing in a study of T cells in Graves' hyperthyroidism and ophthalmopathy. Study-level points and caveats: Blood also held most thyroid clonotypes expanded beyond 0.001. Ophthalmopathy onset followed model prediction by a median approximately 5.9 months.

The diagnoses drew upon clinical symptoms, serum thyroxine and TRAb, thyroid ultrasound and orbital computed tomography. TCR beta CDR3 regions were amplified from RNA. The TCR CDR3 was amplified in a first-round RT-PCR using the HTBI primer set. A single record per CDR3 protein comes from TCRdb applying MiXCR to the multiplex PCR reads. Counted here are 300,000 to 400,000 distinct CDR3 sequences, about 14% occurring once; the ten biggest clones make up around a fifth. The ends lost 4 bases at V and 1 base at J; junction bases unmatched: 6. The CDR3 sequence is 14 residues long. Germline assignment: CDR1 DFQATT and CDR2 SNEGSKA (reference sequence). Notes on this clonotype: What it binds is not known.

The rearrangement links TRBV20-1 to TRBJ2-5; 7 bases map to TRBD2. The sample comprised blood. This receptor was obtained from a woman under 40 with Graves' ophthalmopathy. The CDR3 loop reads CSATIAGPQETQYF. The DNA for the CDR3 is TGCAGTGCTACCATAGCGGGTCCCCAAGAGACCCAGTACTTC.